This TCR beta chain was documented in a study of cytomegalovirus exposure and HLA in healthy donors. The CDR3 extends over 16 amino acids. V gave up 2 bases and J gave up 6 bases, with 19 bases separating them. The germline V gene has CDR1 LGHNA and CDR2 YSLEER. Primers: 60 Vbeta forward and 13 Jbeta reverse. Libraries were prepared by immunoSEQ multiplex PCR; TCRdb keeps only in-frame clonotypes and omits some of them. The data hold 150,000 to 200,000 clones, with about 80% observed a single time. The specimen was PBMCs. The chain joins TRBV4-3 to TRBJ1-2; unclear D gene. The source is a man in his late teens or twenties in good health and CMV-seropositive. The CDR3 spells CASSQTHQTPADGYTF. In DNA form, the CDR3 reads TGCGCCAGCAGCCAAACCCACCAGACCCCGGCGGATGGCTACACCTTC.